A selection of T cell receptor beta chains follows, all from one sample in a study of TIL therapy for anti-PD-1-resistant metastatic lung cancer. TCRdb's copy holds only in-frame clones and misses some; the assay was immunoSEQ multiplex PCR. In the table there are 36,000 or so clones, roughly 80% of which are singletons. The sample consisted of blood, taken at baseline. The source is a person between 30 and 80 years old with non-small cell lung cancer. Both conserved end residues are part of each CDR3. A D gene is named only where the DNA matches it firmly. Expanded clones get a size class; other rows say once, few or many, or leave the size out.

v_call	j_call	clone_size	d_call	cdr3_aa	cdr3_nt
TRBV7-2	TRBJ1-3	.	.	CASSSDRASGNTIYF	TGTGCCAGCAGCTCGGACCGCGCCTCTGGAAACACCATATATTTT
TRBV4-1	TRBJ1-2	.	.	CASSQDGGARYGYTF	TGCGCCAGCAGCCAAGATGGGGGGGCCCGCTATGGCTACACCTTC
TRBV7-2	TRBJ2-2	.	.	CASSSYRETGELFF	TGTGCCAGCAGCTCCTACAGGGAAACCGGGGAGCTGTTTTTT
TRBV6-6	TRBJ1-1	.	.	CASSSGLDAAEAFF	TGTGCCAGCAGTTCGGGTTTAGATGCGGCTGAAGCTTTCTTT
TRBV27	TRBJ2-1	.	TRBD2	CASSQRLAGGLGEQFF	TGTGCCAGCAGTCAGAGACTAGCGGGAGGGCTCGGTGAGCAGTTCTTC
TRBV7-8	TRBJ1-6	.	.	CASSLVSGVDNSPLHF	TGTGCCAGCAGCTTAGTTTCAGGGGTGGATAATTCACCCCTCCACTTT
TRBV5-5	TRBJ2-3	.	TRBD2	CASLLAGGFADTQYF	TGTGCCAGCTTGCTAGCGGGAGGATTTGCAGATACGCAGTATTTT
TRBV28	TRBJ1-5	few	.	CASSFVRLGNQPQHF	TGTGCCAGCAGTTTTGTGCGGCTGGGTAATCAGCCCCAGCATTTT
TRBV27	TRBJ2-3	.	TRBD2	CASSLLRGSMNF	TGTGCCAGCAGTCTTCTGCGGGGGTCGATGAATTTT
TRBV7-3	TRBJ2-5	.	.	CASSKGRAETQYF	TGTGCCAGCAGCAAAGGTCGGGCAGAGACCCAGTACTTC
TRBV5-8	TRBJ1-3	.	.	CASSWTTTGAGNTIYF	TGTGCCAGCAGCTGGACGACAACGGGGGCAGGAAACACCATATATTTT
TRBV4-1	TRBJ1-1	few	TRBD1	CASSRPGQTNTEAFF	TGCGCCAGCAGCCGCCCGGGACAGACGAACACTGAAGCTTTCTTT
TRBV7-2	TRBJ1-2	.	TRBD1	CASNLHPRDSDFYGYTF	TGTGCTAGCAACCTTCATCCCCGGGACAGCGATTTCTATGGCTACACCTTC
TRBV2	TRBJ1-2	few	.	CASSEARGRGRGYTF	TGTGCCAGCAGTGAAGCCCGAGGCAGGGGTCGCGGCTACACCTTC
TRBV10-1	TRBJ2-2	.	.	CASSEWTVDDTGELFF	TGCGCCAGCAGTGAGTGGACAGTAGACGACACCGGGGAGCTGTTTTTT
TRBV7-8	TRBJ2-5	once	.	CASSLTTLLGETQYF	TGTGCCAGCAGCTTGACGACACTGTTAGGAGAGACCCAGTACTTC
TRBV19	TRBJ1-2	.	.	CASSTQAALVNGYTF	TGTGCCAGTAGTACTCAGGCAGCCCTAGTGAATGGCTACACCTTC
TRBV28	TRBJ1-1	few	.	CASSLHLLGGAEAFF	TGTGCCAGCAGTTTACATTTGCTGGGAGGCGCTGAAGCTTTCTTT
TRBV19	TRBJ2-1	.	.	CASRATSRSNEQFF	TGTGCCAGTCGAGCTACTAGTCGGAGTAATGAGCAGTTCTTC
TRBV4-3	TRBJ2-2	.	TRBD2	CASSQEAGQGTGELFF	TGCGCCAGCAGCCAAGAAGCGGGGCAGGGCACCGGGGAGCTGTTTTTT
TRBV4-3	TRBJ2-2	.	.	CASSQEGGANTGELFF	TGCGCCAGCAGCCAAGAAGGGGGGGCGAACACCGGGGAGCTGTTTTTT
TRBV18	TRBJ1-3	.	.	CASSPETGGNTIYF	TGTGCCAGCTCACCGGAGACAGGAGGAAACACCATATATTTT